These 27 T cell receptor beta chains were all obtained from the same sample, sequenced in a study of cytomegalovirus exposure and HLA in healthy donors. In the PCR, 60 Vbeta and 13 Jbeta primers were used. Generated by immunoSEQ multiplex PCR, the TCRdb table keeps only in-frame clones and is missing some. This table holds some 150,000 clones, 65% to 85% found once. The sequencing sample was made of PBMCs. These TCRs come from a man aged 30 to 39 in good health and CMV-seronegative.

This clone was observed a handful of times. One end of the junction fails to match germline, which may point to a read error. The rearrangement links TRBV6-6 to TRBJ1-2; 9 bases are shared with TRBD1. Germline CDR1 MNHNY, CDR2 SVGAGI (reference sequence). This CDR3 spans 13 amino acids. CDR3 DNA: TGTGCCAGCACCGACCGAGCCGGGACAGGGCCCCAGTTC. Translating it yields CASTDRAGTGPQF.

The chain joins TRBV11-2 to TRBJ2-1; tentatively, D is TRBD1 (6 bases). The length of the CDR3 is 16 residues. Germline V gene data show CDR1 as SGHAT and CDR2 as FQNNGV. V lost 1 base and J lost 4, with 14 bases in between. The CDR3 DNA sequence: TGTGCCAGCAGCTTAGGACGACAGGTCCTTTACAATGAGCAGTTCTTC. Protein: CASSLGRQVLYNEQFF.

The rearrangement links TRBV6-1 to TRBJ2-3, with TRBD2 matching over 9 bases. Losses at the gene ends were 0 bases for V and 4 bases for J; bases not matched to a gene: 5. CDR1 is MNHNS, CDR2 SASEGT, per germline. This CDR3 is 16 amino acids long. The CDR3 sequence is CASSEAWGLAPDTQYF. In nucleotides, the CDR3 is TGTGCCAGCAGTGAAGCTTGGGGACTAGCCCCAGATACGCAGTATTTT.

This chain connects TRBV7-2 to TRBJ1-3; the D gene is possibly TRBD1 (5 bases). With 3 bases removed from V and 2 bases from J, the gap between germline ends came to 8 bases. The CDR3 contains 14 residues. Germline V gene data show CDR1 as SGHTA and CDR2 as FQGNSA. The CDR3, as DNA: TGTGCCAGCAGCTTCCAGGGAACTGGAAACACCATATATTTT. It translates to CASSFQGTGNTIYF.

J is TRBJ2-3 and V is TRBV2; 11 bases agree with TRBD2. The CDR3 length is 17 residues. CDR1 is SNHLY and CDR2 is FYNNEI in the germline V gene. V was clipped by 8 bases and J by 1 base; unmatched bases: 11. The CDR3 sequence: CASQSLAGGPGTDTQYF. The CDR3 DNA reads TGTGCCAGCCAGTCCTTAGCGGGGGGGCCTGGCACAGATACGCAGTATTTT.

The J gene is TRBJ2-3, the V gene TRBV5-1; 10 nucleotides match TRBD2. Trimming at V came to 3 bases and at J to 1 base, leaving 8 bases not matched to a gene. CDR1 SGHRS and CDR2 YFSETQ come from the germline V gene. The CDR3 loop spans 17 amino acids. The CDR3 here is CASSSVLAGDGTDTQYF. Written as DNA, the CDR3 is TGCGCCAGCAGCTCGGTTCTAGCGGGGGATGGCACAGATACGCAGTATTTT.

The chain has TRBV9 and TRBJ1-1; no definite D call. Germline lookup yields CDR1 SGDLS and CDR2 YYNGEE. The CDR3 extends over 13 amino acids. Trimming pared 1 base from V and 4 bases from J, leaving 8 bases between. The CDR3 spells CASSVSGATEAFF. The CDR3 DNA follows: TGTGCCAGCAGCGTATCTGGAGCCACTGAAGCTTTCTTT.

The genes are TRBV7-9 and TRBJ2-1, with D perhaps matching TRBD2 (5 bases). This CDR3 contains 13 residues. Germline V gene sequence: CDR1 SEHNR, CDR2 FQNEAQ (reference sequence). V was trimmed by 11 bases and J by 0 bases, leaving 11 bases between them. The CDR3 is CAAGKSSYNEQFF. The CDR3 DNA reads TGTGCCGCCGGGAAGAGCTCCTACAATGAGCAGTTCTTC.

This chain uses TRBV12-2 with TRBJ2-7; the table's D gene call, TRBD1, was not cross checked with the DNA. TRBV12-2 is an annotated pseudogene. This CDR3 contains 14 residues. The CDR3 nucleotides read TGTGCAAGTCGCCCAAGGGACAGGGGGTACGAGCAGTACTTC. The encoded protein is CASRPRDRGYEQYF.

V is TRBV5-1 and J is TRBJ2-7; 10 nucleotides match TRBD1. CDR3 length: 15 amino acids. Germline CDR1 and CDR2: SGHRS and YFSETQ. After removal of 0 bases from V and 4 bases from J, the junction contained 4 bases not matched to a gene. The CDR3 region has the DNA TGCGCCAGCAGCTTGGGACAGGGGGCTTTTTACGAGCAGTACTTC. Its protein product is CASSLGQGAFYEQYF.

This chain joins TRBV19 and TRBJ1-5; D might be TRBD1 (5 bases). This CDR3 has 16 amino acids. Germline lookup yields CDR1 LNHDA and CDR2 SQIVND (reference sequence). V was pared by 0 bases and J by 6 bases, with 15 bases between. The CDR3 nucleotides are TGTGCCAGTAGTATAGAGCGTTCGGGGGGAGGTCAGCCCCAGCATTTT. Protein sequence: CASSIERSGGGQPQHF. Drawing the rest from reference TRBV19 and TRBJ1-5, the complete variable domain is DGGITQSPKYLFRKEGQNVTLSCEQNLNHDAMYWYRQDPGQGLRLIYYSQIVNDFQKGDIAEGYSVSREKKESFPLTVTSAQKNPTAFYLCASSIERSGGGQPQHFGDGTRLSIL.

The chain couples TRBV7-9 to TRBJ2-5; 10 bases are a match to TRBD1. V dropped 5 bases and J dropped 2; count of bases not matched to a gene: 5. The CDR3 totals 15 residues. The V gene's germline CDR1 is SEHNR and CDR2 FQNEAQ (reference sequence). The chain's CDR3 is CASSTPDRGQETQYF. The DNA for the CDR3 is TGTGCCAGCAGCACCCCGGACAGGGGGCAAGAGACCCAGTACTTC.

The chain joins TRBV28 to TRBJ1-6; tentatively, D is TRBD1 (6 bases). The V gene lost 1 base and the J gene lost 5 bases, with 9 bases spanning the gap. The CDR3 sequence is 15 residues long. Per the germline V gene, CDR1 is MDHEN and CDR2 is SYDVKM. CDR3 DNA: TGTGCCAGCAGTTTATCGACAGGAAATAATTCACCCCTCCACTTT. It yields the protein CASSLSTGNNSPLHF.

The genes are TRBV5-4 and TRBJ1-5; maybe TRBD1 (6 bases). V was shortened by 4 bases and J by 7 bases, with 12 bases between the two germline ends. The CDR3 has 13 residues. The germline V gene has CDR1 SGHNT and CDR2 YYREEE (reference sequence). CDR3 DNA: TGTGCCAGCAGCGCCGGACAGACCCAGCCCCAGCATTTT. Translation gives CASSAGQTQPQHF.

The chain links TRBV19 to TRBJ2-5; TRBD1 agrees at 9 bases. The V gene end was trimmed by 6 bases and the J gene end by 5 bases; junction bases not matched to a gene: 10. There are 15 residues in the CDR3. Germline loops: CDR1 LNHDA, CDR2 SQIVND (reference sequence). The CDR3 spells CASRSGTGSGETQYF. In nucleotides, the CDR3 is TGTGCCAGTAGATCCGGGACAGGGTCGGGGGAGACCCAGTACTTC. Full variable domain (remainder filled in from reference TRBV19 and TRBJ2-5): DGGITQSPKYLFRKEGQNVTLSCEQNLNHDAMYWYRQDPGQGLRLIYYSQIVNDFQKGDIAEGYSVSREKKESFPLTVTSAQKNPTAFYLCASRSGTGSGETQYFGPGTRLLVL.

This chain joins TRBV5-1 and TRBJ1-1, with 7 bases fitting TRBD1. CDR3 length: 14 residues. In germline, CDR1 is SGHRS, CDR2 YFSETQ. The ends lost 1 base at V and 3 bases at J; junction bases unmatched: 3. CDR3 protein: CASSLKGADTEAFF. The DNA for the CDR3 is TGCGCCAGCAGCTTGAAGGGGGCGGACACTGAAGCTTTCTTT.

The rearrangement links TRBV5-8 to TRBJ1-2; D remains ambiguous. The V gene lost 4 bases and the J gene lost 3 bases, with 7 bases spanning the gap. CDR3 size: 12 residues. Looked up from germline, CDR1 is SGHTS and CDR2 is YDEGEE. CDR3 sequence reads: CASSIRDYGYTF. Written as DNA, the CDR3 is TGTGCCAGCAGCATCCGCGACTATGGCTACACCTTC. Looking up the rest from reference TRBV5-8 and TRBJ1-2 gives the full variable domain: EAGVTQSPTHLIKTRGQQATLRCSPISGHTSVYWYQQALGLGLQFLLWYDEGEERNRGNFPPRFSGRQFPNYSSELNVNALELEDSALYLCASSIRDYGYTFGSGTRLTVV.

This chain joins TRBV7-3 and TRBJ2-3, with unresolved D. Germline V CDR1 and CDR2: SGHTA, FQGTGA. This CDR3 contains 15 residues. V gave up 0 bases and J gave up 0 bases, with 7 bases separating them. As DNA, the CDR3 is TGTGCCAGCAGCTTAACGAGTGTGAGCACAGATACGCAGTATTTT. Translation gives CASSLTSVSTDTQYF. Full variable domain (rest looked up from reference TRBV7-3 and TRBJ2-3): GAGVSQTPSNKVTEKGKYVELRCDPISGHTALYWYRQSLGQGPEFLIYFQGTGAADDSGLPNDRFFAVRPEGSVSTLKIQRTERGDSAVYLCASSLTSVSTDTQYFGPGTRLTVL.

V gene TRBV7-9 combines with J gene TRBJ1-1; 9 bases are shared with TRBD1. The V gene's germline CDR1 is SEHNR and CDR2 FQNEAQ (reference sequence). The V segment lost 5 bases and the J segment 4 bases; nucleotides outside the gene matches: 8. The CDR3 contains 15 residues. As DNA, the CDR3 is TGTGCCAGCAGCGGAGCGGACAGGGGCACCACTGAAGCTTTCTTT. It encodes CASSGADRGTTEAFF. Combining the CDR3 with reference TRBV7-9 and TRBJ1-1 gives the whole variable domain DTGVSQNPRHKITKRGQNVTFRCDPISEHNRLYWYRQTLGQGPEFLTYFQNEAQLEKSRLLSDRFSAERPKGSFSTLEIQRTEQGDSAMYLCASSGADRGTTEAFFGQGTRLTVV.

V and J are TRBV28 and TRBJ2-7, with D hard to call. The CDR3 is 11 residues long. Germline values: CDR1 MDHEN, CDR2 SYDVKM. V was cut by 5 bases and J by 2 bases, with 4 bases left in between. CDR3 bases: TGTGCCAGCAGTACACCCTACGAGCAGTACTTC. It specifies CASSTPYEQYF.

This chain links TRBV28 with TRBJ2-5; 7 bases are shared with TRBD1. The J call may be incorrect, as the DNA end agrees better with TRBJ2-7. Germline CDR1 MDHEN, CDR2 SYDVKM. CDR3 length: 14 amino acids. The CDR3 DNA reads TGTGCCAGCAGTCCGACAGGGAACTCCTACGAGCAGTACTTC. It is translated as CASSPTGNSYEQYF.

This chain uses TRBV7-9 with TRBJ2-7; 13 nucleotides line up with TRBD2. CDR1 and CDR2 from the germline V gene are SEHNR and FQNEAQ (reference sequence). V lost 0 bases and J lost 0; bases outside the gene matches: 8. CDR3 size: 19 residues. CDR3 sequence reads: CASSLARLAGGPSSYEQYF. The CDR3 nucleotides are TGTGCCAGCAGCTTAGCCCGACTAGCGGGGGGACCGAGCTCCTACGAGCAGTACTTC.

The V gene is TRBV19, the J gene TRBJ2-2, with 9 bases identical to TRBD2. This CDR3 is 16 amino acids long. V shed 3 bases, J shed 5 bases, and the junction held 7 bases outside the gene matches. The V gene's germline CDR1 is LNHDA and CDR2 SQIVND (reference sequence). CDR3 nucleotides: TGTGCCAGTAGTATTGAAGCGGGAGGAAGTACCGGGGAGCTGTTTTTT. Residues: CASSIEAGGSTGELFF.

J is TRBJ2-3 and V is TRBV19; 9 nucleotides line up with TRBD2. With V trimmed by 8 bases and J by 6 bases, 12 bases remained unmatched. CDR3 size: 15 residues. The V gene's germline CDR1 is LNHDA and CDR2 SQIVND (reference sequence). CDR3 nucleotide sequence: TGTGCCAGTCGGATACTTAGCGGGAGTACCGATACGCAGTATTTT. Amino acid sequence: CASRILSGSTDTQYF.

The chain employs TRBV4-2 and TRBJ1-6; 7 bases match TRBD1. Germline loops: CDR1 LGHNA, CDR2 YNFKEQ. The CDR3 is made up of 16 amino acids. V lost 1 base and J lost 7; bases outside the gene matches: 7. CDR3 nucleotide sequence: TGTGCCAGCAGCCAAGTAGGACAGGAGAAAAATTCACCCCTCCACTTT. It specifies CASSQVGQEKNSPLHF.

The V gene is TRBV11-2, the J gene TRBJ1-2, with 8 bases that match TRBD1. The CDR3 is 17 residues long. V was clipped by 1 base and J by 5 bases; unmatched bases: 12. Germline loops: CDR1 SGHAT, CDR2 FQNNGV. The CDR3 DNA reads as TGTGCCAGCAGCTTAGCTGGGGCAGGGGGCGTTGAATATGGCTACACCTTC. Protein sequence: CASSLAGAGGVEYGYTF.

This chain links TRBV6-5 with TRBJ2-7; the D gene is possibly TRBD2 (5 bases). V was trimmed by 5 bases and J by 2 bases, leaving 7 bases between them. Germline V lookup: CDR1 MNHEY, CDR2 SVGAGI. The CDR3 covers 12 residues. The CDR3 DNA reads as TGTGCCAGCAGTCCCGGGGCCTACGAGCAGTACTTC. Encoded protein: CASSPGAYEQYF.